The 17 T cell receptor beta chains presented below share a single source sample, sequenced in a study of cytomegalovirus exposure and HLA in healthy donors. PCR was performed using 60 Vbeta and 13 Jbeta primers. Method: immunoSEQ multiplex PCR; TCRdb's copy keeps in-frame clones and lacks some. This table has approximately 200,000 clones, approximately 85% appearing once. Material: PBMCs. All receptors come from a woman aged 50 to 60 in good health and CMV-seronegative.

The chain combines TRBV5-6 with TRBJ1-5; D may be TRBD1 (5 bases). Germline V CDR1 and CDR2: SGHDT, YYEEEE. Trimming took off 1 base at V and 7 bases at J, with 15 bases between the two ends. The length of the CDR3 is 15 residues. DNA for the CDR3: TGTGCCAGCAGCTTGTACCAGGGACTAAGCCAGCCCCAGCATTTT. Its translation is CASSLYQGLSQPQHF.

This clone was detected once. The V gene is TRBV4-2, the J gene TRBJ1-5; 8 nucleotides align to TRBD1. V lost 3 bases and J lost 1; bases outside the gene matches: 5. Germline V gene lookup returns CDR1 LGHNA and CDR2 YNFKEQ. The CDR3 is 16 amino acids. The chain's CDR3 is CASSQPGGASNQPQHF. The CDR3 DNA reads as TGTGCCAGCAGCCAGCCAGGGGGCGCGAGCAATCAGCCCCAGCATTTT.

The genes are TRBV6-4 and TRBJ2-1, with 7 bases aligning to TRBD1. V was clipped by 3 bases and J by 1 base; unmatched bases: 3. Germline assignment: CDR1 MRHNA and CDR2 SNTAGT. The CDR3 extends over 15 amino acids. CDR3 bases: TGTGCCAGCAGTGAGACAGGGCAGTCCTACAATGAGCAGTTCTTC. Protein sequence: CASSETGQSYNEQFF.

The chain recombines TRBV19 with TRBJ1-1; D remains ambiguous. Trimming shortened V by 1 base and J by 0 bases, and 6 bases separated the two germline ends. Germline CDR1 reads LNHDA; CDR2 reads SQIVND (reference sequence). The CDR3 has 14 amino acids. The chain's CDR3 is CASSIGSMNTEAFF. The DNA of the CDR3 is TGTGCCAGTAGTATAGGAAGCATGAACACTGAAGCTTTCTTT. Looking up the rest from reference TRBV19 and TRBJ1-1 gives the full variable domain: DGGITQSPKYLFRKEGQNVTLSCEQNLNHDAMYWYRQDPGQGLRLIYYSQIVNDFQKGDIAEGYSVSREKKESFPLTVTSAQKNPTAFYLCASSIGSMNTEAFFGQGTRLTVV.

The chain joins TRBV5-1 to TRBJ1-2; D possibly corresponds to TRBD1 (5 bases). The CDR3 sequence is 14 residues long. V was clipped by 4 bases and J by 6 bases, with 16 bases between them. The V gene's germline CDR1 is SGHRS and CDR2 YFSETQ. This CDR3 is CASSPRTSNNGYTF. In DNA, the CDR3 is TGCGCCAGCAGCCCCCGGACATCCAATAATGGCTACACCTTC.

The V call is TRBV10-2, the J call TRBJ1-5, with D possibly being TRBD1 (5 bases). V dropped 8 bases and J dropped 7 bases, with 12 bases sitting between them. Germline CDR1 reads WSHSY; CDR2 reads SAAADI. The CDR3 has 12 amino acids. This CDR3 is CASSWGDQPQHF. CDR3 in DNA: TGCGCCAGCTCCTGGGGGGACCAGCCCCAGCATTTT.

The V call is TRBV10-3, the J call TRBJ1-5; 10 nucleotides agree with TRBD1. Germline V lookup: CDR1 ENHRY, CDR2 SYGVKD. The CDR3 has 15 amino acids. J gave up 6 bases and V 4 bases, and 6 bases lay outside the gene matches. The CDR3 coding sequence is TGTGCCATCAGTGGGGACAGGGGAGGAGGTCAGCCCCAGCATTTT. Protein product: CAISGDRGGGQPQHF.

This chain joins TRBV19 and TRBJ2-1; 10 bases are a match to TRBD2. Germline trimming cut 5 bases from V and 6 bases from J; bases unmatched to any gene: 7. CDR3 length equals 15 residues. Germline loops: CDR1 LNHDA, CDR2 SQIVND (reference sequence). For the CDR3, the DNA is TGTGCCAGTAGTTTTAGCGGGAGGAATCCCAATGAGCAGTTCTTC. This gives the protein CASSFSGRNPNEQFF.

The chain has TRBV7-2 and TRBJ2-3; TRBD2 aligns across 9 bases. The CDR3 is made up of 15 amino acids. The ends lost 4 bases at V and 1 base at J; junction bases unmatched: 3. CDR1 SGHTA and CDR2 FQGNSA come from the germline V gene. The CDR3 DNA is TGTGCCAGCAGCTCCGAGCGGGAGGGCACAGATACGCAGTATTTT. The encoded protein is CASSSEREGTDTQYF.

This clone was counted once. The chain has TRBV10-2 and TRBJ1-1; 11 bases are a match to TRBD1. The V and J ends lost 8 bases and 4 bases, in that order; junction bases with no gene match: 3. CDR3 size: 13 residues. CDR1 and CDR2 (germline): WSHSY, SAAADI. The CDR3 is CASRDRGITEAFF. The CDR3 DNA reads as TGCGCCAGCCGGGACAGGGGGATCACTGAAGCTTTCTTT.

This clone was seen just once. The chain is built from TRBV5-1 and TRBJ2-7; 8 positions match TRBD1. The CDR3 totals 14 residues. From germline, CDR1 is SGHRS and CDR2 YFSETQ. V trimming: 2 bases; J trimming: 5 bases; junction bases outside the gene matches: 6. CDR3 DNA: TGCGCCAGCAGCTTATGGACAGGGCAAGACGAGCAGTACTTC. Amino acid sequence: CASSLWTGQDEQYF.

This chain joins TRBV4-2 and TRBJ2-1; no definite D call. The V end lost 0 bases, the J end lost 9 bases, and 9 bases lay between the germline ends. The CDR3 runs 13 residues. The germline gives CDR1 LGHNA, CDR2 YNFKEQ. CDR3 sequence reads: CASSQDEFREQFF. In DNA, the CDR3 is TGTGCCAGCAGCCAAGATGAGTTTCGTGAGCAGTTCTTC.

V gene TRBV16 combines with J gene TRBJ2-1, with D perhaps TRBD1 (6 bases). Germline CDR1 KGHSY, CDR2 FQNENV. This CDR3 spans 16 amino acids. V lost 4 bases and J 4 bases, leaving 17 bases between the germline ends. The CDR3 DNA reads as TGTGCCAGCAGCCCCCCAGGACAGTCTGATTACAATGAGCAGTTCTTC. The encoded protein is CASSPPGQSDYNEQFF.

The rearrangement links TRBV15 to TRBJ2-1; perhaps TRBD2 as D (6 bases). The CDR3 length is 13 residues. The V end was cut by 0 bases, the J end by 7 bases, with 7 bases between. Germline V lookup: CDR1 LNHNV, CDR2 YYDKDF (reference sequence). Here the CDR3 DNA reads TGTGCCACCAGCAGAGATGGGGGGAATGAGCAGTTCTTC. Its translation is CATSRDGGNEQFF.

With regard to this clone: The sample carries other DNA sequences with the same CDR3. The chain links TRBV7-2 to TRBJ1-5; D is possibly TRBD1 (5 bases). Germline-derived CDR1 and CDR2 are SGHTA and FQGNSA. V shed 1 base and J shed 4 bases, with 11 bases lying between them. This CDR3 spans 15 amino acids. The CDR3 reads CASSLGGGLNQPQHF. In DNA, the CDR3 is TGTGCCAGCAGCTTAGGGGGGGGGTTGAATCAGCCCCAGCATTTT.

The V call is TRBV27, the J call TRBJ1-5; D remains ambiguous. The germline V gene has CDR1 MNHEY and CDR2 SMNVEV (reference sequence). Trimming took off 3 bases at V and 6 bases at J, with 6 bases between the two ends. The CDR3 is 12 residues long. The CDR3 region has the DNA TGTGCCAGCAGTTTTAACGGTCAGCCCCAGCATTTT. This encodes CASSFNGQPQHF.

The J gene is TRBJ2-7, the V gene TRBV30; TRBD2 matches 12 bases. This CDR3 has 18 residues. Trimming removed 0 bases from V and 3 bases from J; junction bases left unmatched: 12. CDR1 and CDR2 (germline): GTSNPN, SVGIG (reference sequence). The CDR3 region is CAWSVRLAGGPRDYEQYF. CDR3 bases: TGTGCCTGGAGTGTACGCCTAGCGGGAGGGCCCAGGGACTACGAGCAGTACTTC.